This T cell receptor (beta chain) was recorded in a study of TET2 disruption in CD19-targeted CAR T cells (dated 2018 in TCRdb). In the study overall: Sample numbers were set by the original clinical trial design and sample availability, with no additional inclusion criteria.

The germline V gene (reference sequence) specifies SSHAT as CDR1 and FNYEAQ as CDR2. Its CDR3 holds 15 amino acids, cysteine through phenylalanine. Of the CDR3's DNA, 36 bases were read; they are in frame from base 1. V has 1 base trimmed and J has 2 bases trimmed; junction bases matching no gene number 0. The sample's treatment or condition label is to be understood as: autologous CTL019 cells: CD19 CAR with 4-1BB and CD3 zeta domains. The CD19 CAR incorporated TCR zeta and 4-1BB costimulatory signaling domains. T cells for CTL019 manufacturing were collected from peripheral blood by leukapheresis. The DNeasy Blood and Tissue Kit was used to extract genomic DNA from pre-infusion T cells, peripheral blood, or sorted post-infusion T cells. TCR beta chain deep sequencing was performed with the immunoSEQ assay. Per the authors' processing: Only productive TCR beta rearrangements were used to calculate clonotype frequencies. Here the immuneACCESS table is served through TCRdb, limited to in-frame sequences with V and J called. Missing clones are a known gap in these copies; in checked studies unresolved V genes cover under half, and the rest lacks a known reason. V and J calls and clone size are as listed in that table; D and trimming were resolved from the DNA. This sample's table lists about 26,000 clones. The ten largest clones take up 1.5% to 2% of the sample.

A remark on this clone: The specificity of this receptor is unknown. The DNA ends 3 residues before the CDR3 does, and the rest of the CDR3 is filled in from the germline J gene. This sample includes further DNA sequences coding for the same CDR3.

Results the study describes overall, beyond this receptor: The conclusions drawn about the patient's CAR T cells were based on extensive analysis of just one subject.

This material consisted of CD8- CAR+ T cells sorted from cultured blood T cells, taken for CD19 CAR T cell therapy. Sample cell subset or site, as interpreted from the label and publication: CD8-negative CAR-positive T cells from the infusion product. The rearranged chain carries TRBV7-7 and TRBJ2-3, with 10 middle bases fitting TRBD1. This receptor was taken from an older man with chronic lymphocytic leukemia. CDR3 DNA (partial): TGTGCCAGCAGCTTAGGACAGGGGGCCACAGATACG. Translated, it reads CASSLGQGATDT. The complete CDR3 reads CASSLGQGATDTQYF.